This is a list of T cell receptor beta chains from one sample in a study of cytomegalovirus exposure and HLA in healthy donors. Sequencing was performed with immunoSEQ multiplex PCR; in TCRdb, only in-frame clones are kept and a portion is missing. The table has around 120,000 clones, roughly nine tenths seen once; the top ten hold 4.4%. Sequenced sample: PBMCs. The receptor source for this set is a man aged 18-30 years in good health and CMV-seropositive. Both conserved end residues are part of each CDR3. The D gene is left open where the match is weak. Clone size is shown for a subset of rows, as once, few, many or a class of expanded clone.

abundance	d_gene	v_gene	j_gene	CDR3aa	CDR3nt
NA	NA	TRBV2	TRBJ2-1	CASSGEGVSYNEQFF	TGTGCCAGCAGTGGGGAGGGGGTCTCCTACAATGAGCAGTTCTTC
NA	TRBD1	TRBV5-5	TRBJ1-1	CASSFGQGIDTEAFF	TGTGCCAGCAGCTTCGGACAGGGGATCGACACTGAAGCTTTCTTT
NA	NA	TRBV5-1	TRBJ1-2	CASSLGGNYGYTF	TGCGCCAGCAGCTTGGGAGGGAACTATGGCTACACCTTC
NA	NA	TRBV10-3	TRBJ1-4	CAISDSRGTNEKLFF	TGTGCCATCAGTGACAGCAGGGGTACTAATGAAAAACTGTTTTTT
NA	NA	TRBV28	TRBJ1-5	CASSLTRASQPQHF	TGTGCCAGCAGTTTAACCAGGGCCAGTCAGCCCCAGCATTTT
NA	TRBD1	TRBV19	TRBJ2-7	CASSGTGSYEQYF	TGTGCCAGTTCCGGGACAGGGTCCTACGAGCAGTACTTC
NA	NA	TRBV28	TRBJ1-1	CASRPPGFEAFF	TGTGCCAGCAGGCCCCCCGGGTTTGAAGCTTTCTTT
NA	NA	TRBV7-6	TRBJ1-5	CASSLASDQPQHF	TGTGCCAGCAGCTTAGCTTCTGATCAGCCCCAGCATTTT
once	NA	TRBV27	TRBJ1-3	CASSLSPDLYSGNTIYF	TGTGCCAGCAGTTTATCACCCGACTTATACTCTGGAAACACCATATATTTT
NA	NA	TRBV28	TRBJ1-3	CASSSPGAVSGNTIYF	TGTGCCAGCAGTTCGCCGGGTGCCGTCTCTGGAAACACCATATATTTT
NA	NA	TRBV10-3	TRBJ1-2	CAISEGPDRSYYGYTF	TGTGCCATCAGTGAAGGTCCGGACAGATCGTACTATGGCTACACCTTC
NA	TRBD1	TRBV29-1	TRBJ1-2	CSVVQGARNGYTF	TGCAGCGTTGTACAGGGGGCGCGCAATGGCTACACCTTC
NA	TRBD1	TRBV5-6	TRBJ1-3	CASSFTTGTAGNTIYF	TGTGCCAGCAGCTTTACGACAGGGACTGCCGGAAACACCATATATTTT
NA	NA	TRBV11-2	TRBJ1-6	CASNPGTPNSPLHF	TGTGCCAGCAACCCTGGGACACCCAATTCACCCCTCCACTTT
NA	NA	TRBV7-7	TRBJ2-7	CASSPARGPAYEQYF	TGTGCCAGCAGCCCAGCAAGAGGCCCCGCCTACGAGCAGTACTTC
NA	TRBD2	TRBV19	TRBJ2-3	CASSPPRGHSGGAHTQYF	TGTGCCAGTAGTCCTCCTCGAGGCCATAGCGGGGGGGCACATACGCAGTATTTT
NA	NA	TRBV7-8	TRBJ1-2	CASSLVRNGANYGYTF	TGTGCCAGCAGCTTAGTACGTAACGGAGCTAACTATGGCTACACCTTC
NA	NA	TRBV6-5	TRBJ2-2	CASSYSTGLNTGELFF	TGTGCCAGCAGTTACTCAACAGGGCTGAACACCGGGGAGCTGTTTTTT
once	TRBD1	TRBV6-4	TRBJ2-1	CASRDRDGGEQFF	TGTGCCAGCCGGGACAGGGATGGTGGTGAGCAGTTCTTC
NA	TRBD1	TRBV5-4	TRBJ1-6	CASRTDRENNSPLHF	TGTGCCAGCAGAACCGACAGGGAAAATAATTCACCCCTCCACTTT
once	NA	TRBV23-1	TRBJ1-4	CASSQRDRGSPGNEKLFF	TGCGCCAGCAGTCAGCGGGACCGTGGGTCACCCGGAAATGAAAAACTGTTTTTT
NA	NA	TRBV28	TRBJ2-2	CASSLRAGGTGELFF	TGTGCCAGCAGTTTAAGGGCCGGGGGCACCGGGGAGCTGTTTTTT
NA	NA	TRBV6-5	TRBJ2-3	CASSGARNVHTQYF	TGTGCCAGCAGTGGGGCCAGGAACGTTCATACGCAGTATTTT
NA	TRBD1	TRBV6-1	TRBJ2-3	CASSEGYKGAGDTQYF	TGTGCCAGCAGTGAAGGGTATAAGGGGGCAGGGGATACGCAGTATTTT
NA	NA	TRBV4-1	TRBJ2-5	CASSQERQRETQYF	TGCGCCAGCAGCCAAGAGCGGCAGAGAGAGACCCAGTACTTC
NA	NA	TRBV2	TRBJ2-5	CASIEEVGETQYF	TGTGCCAGCATTGAGGAGGTGGGAGAGACCCAGTACTTC
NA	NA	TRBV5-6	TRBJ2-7	CASSLGRDYEQYF	TGTGCCAGCAGCTTGGGTCGAGACTACGAGCAGTACTTC
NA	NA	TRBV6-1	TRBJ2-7	CASSVRTGGGIYEQYF	TGTGCCAGCAGTGTAAGGACAGGAGGGGGTATCTACGAGCAGTACTTC
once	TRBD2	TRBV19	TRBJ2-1	CASSPPPGTSGGASDEQFF	TGTGCCAGTAGTCCCCCTCCCGGGACTAGCGGGGGGGCAAGCGATGAGCAGTTCTTC
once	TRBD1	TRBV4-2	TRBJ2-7	CASSQAGTGVSYEQYF	TGTGCCAGCAGCCAGGCCGGGACAGGGGTCTCCTACGAGCAGTACTTC
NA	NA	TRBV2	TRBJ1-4	CASRYTNEKLFF	TGTGCCAGCCGGTACACTAATGAAAAACTGTTTTTT
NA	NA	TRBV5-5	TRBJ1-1	CASSLAGNTEAFF	TGTGCCAGCAGCCTCGCAGGGAACACTGAAGCTTTCTTT
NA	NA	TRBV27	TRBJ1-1	CASSSRDLNTEAFF	TGTGCCAGCAGCTCCCGGGACTTGAATACTGAAGCTTTCTTT